The 28 T cell receptor beta chains below all came from one sample that was sequenced in a study of naive and memory T cell subsets. Amplification of ligated cDNA took four PCR rounds with SP2 and nested alpha and beta constant primers. MiXCR, applied by TCRdb to the UMI-ligation and nested PCR reads, yields one record per CDR3 protein. The data contain 20,000 to 25,000 distinct CDR3 sequences, 5.5% to 7.5% of them seen just once; the ten biggest clones take up 6.2%. Regarding treatment: skin biopsy from PPD injection site in Mantoux-positive individual. An oligonucleotide containing a UMI was ligated to the 3' end of TCR cDNA. The specimen comprised skin, sampled from a tuberculin skin test site. All receptors come from an adult in good health.

This clonotype was found many times. The V gene is TRBV20-1, the J gene TRBJ2-5, with 9 bases fitting TRBD2. CDR3 length: 15 residues. The germline gives CDR1 DFQATT, CDR2 SNEGSKA (reference sequence). Trimming at V came to 3 bases and at J to 3 bases, leaving 8 bases not matched to a gene. The CDR3 region is CSASAGGWIKETQYF. Here the CDR3 DNA reads TGCAGTGCTAGCGCGGGGGGGTGGATAAAAGAGACCCAGTACTTC.

This clonotype was seen many times. The V and J genes are TRBV28 and TRBJ2-3, with unresolved D. Trimming left V 2 bases short and J 7 bases short, with 13 bases between. Germline CDR1 and CDR2: MDHEN and SYDVKM. The CDR3 has 14 amino acids. DNA of the CDR3: TGTGCCAGCAGTTTAGCCCCGATCTCGCATACGCAGTATTTT. It translates to CASSLAPISHTQYF.

This clonotype showed up many times. The gene calls are TRBV7-3 and TRBJ2-5, with TRBD2 identical over 9 bases. Germline CDR1 reads SGHTA; CDR2 reads FQGTGA. CDR3 length equals 17 residues. The trim removed 4 bases at V and 5 bases at J, leaving 14 bases unmatched. This chain's CDR3 is CASSSLSGAGGGETQYF. DNA of the CDR3: TGTGCCAGCAGCTCCCTAAGCGGAGCGGGAGGCGGGGAGACCCAGTACTTC.

The V call is TRBV19, the J call TRBJ1-1, with D uncertain. V was pared by 7 bases and J by 4 bases, with 10 bases between. CDR3 length: 12 residues. The germline V gene has CDR1 LNHDA and CDR2 SQIVND (reference sequence). The DNA for the CDR3 is TGTGCCAGTAAGGAGGGTGGCACTGAAGCTTTCTTT. Residues: CASKEGGTEAFF.

This clonotype showed up many times. The chain joins TRBV20-1 to TRBJ1-1; no clear D. The germline V gene encodes CDR1 DFQATT and CDR2 SNEGSKA (reference sequence). The CDR3 runs to 12 residues. Trimming removed 6 bases from V and 0 bases from J, with 8 bases in between. The CDR3 sequence is CSAGQMNTEAFF. CDR3 coding DNA: TGCAGTGCAGGGCAGATGAACACTGAAGCTTTCTTT.

In its sample, this clonotype is medium-sized. The V gene is TRBV29-1, the J gene TRBJ2-7; 9 positions match TRBD1. This CDR3 spans 13 amino acids. Unmatched junction bases numbered 3, after V lost 6 bases and J lost 0 bases. Germline-derived CDR1 and CDR2 are SQVTM and ANQGSEA. The CDR3 protein is CSVGQGSSYEQYF. The CDR3 DNA follows: TGCAGCGTCGGACAGGGGAGCTCCTACGAGCAGTACTTC.

This clonotype is termed medium-sized (0.01 to 0.1%). V gene TRBV20-1 combines with J gene TRBJ2-3; D may be TRBD2 (5 bases). Germline values: CDR1 DFQATT, CDR2 SNEGSKA (reference sequence). The CDR3 runs to 15 residues. V dropped 6 bases and J dropped 4 bases, with 20 bases sitting between them. The CDR3 here is CSASRTGSVADTQYF. DNA for the CDR3: TGCAGTGCCAGCCGTACGGGGAGTGTGGCAGATACGCAGTATTTT.

Ten or more counts support this clonotype. The chain employs TRBV6-1 and TRBJ1-1, with D perhaps matching TRBD1 (5 bases). The length of the CDR3 is 13 residues. The ends were cut back, 6 bases at V and 0 bases at J, with 8 bases in the middle. CDR1 MNHNS and CDR2 SASEGT come from the germline V gene. The CDR3 sequence: CASRDTMNTEAFF. In nucleotides, the CDR3 is TGTGCCAGCAGGGACACAATGAACACTGAAGCTTTCTTT.

This clonotype was seen ten or more times. The genes are TRBV7-2 and TRBJ1-2, with no clear D. The CDR3 length is 13 residues. CDR1 and CDR2 from the germline V gene are SGHTA and FQGNSA. V was cut by 1 base and J by 8 bases, with 11 bases left in between. The DNA for the CDR3 is TGTGCCAGCAGCTTAGACCAATACGACGGCTACACCTTC. It translates to CASSLDQYDGYTF.

The chain carries TRBV20-1 and TRBJ1-2; the D is unclear. This CDR3 region has 15 residues. V was shortened by 6 bases and J by 0 bases, with 17 bases between the two germline ends. Germline V gives CDR1 DFQATT, CDR2 SNEGSKA (reference sequence). CDR3 residues: CSATKRWQPNYGYTF. As DNA, the CDR3 is TGCAGTGCAACAAAGAGGTGGCAGCCTAACTATGGCTACACCTTC.

The chain is built from TRBV30 and TRBJ1-5; D is unresolved. The CDR3 spans 16 residues. With 0 bases removed from V and 2 bases from J, the gap between germline ends came to 14 bases. The germline CDR1 and CDR2 sequences are GTSNPN and SVGIG (reference sequence). The chain's CDR3 is CAWSVRGFLGNQPQHF. In nucleotides, the CDR3 is TGTGCCTGGAGTGTACGCGGGTTTCTGGGCAATCAGCCCCAGCATTTT.

This clonotype turned up a few times. V gene TRBV7-9 combines with J gene TRBJ1-1; weak D call: TRBD1 (5 bases). The CDR3 spans 18 residues. The V end lost 5 bases, the J end lost 3 bases, and 25 bases lay between the germline ends. Germline loops: CDR1 SEHNR, CDR2 FQNEAQ (reference sequence). Here the CDR3 DNA reads TGTGCCAGCAGCCGCCGGCCCTCCTTAGATCGGGGGGACACTGAAGCTTTCTTT. This sequence encodes CASSRRPSLDRGDTEAFF.

The rearrangement joins TRBV4-1 to TRBJ2-7; D may correspond to TRBD1 or TRBD2 (5 bases each). This CDR3 is built from 14 residues. Germline assignment: CDR1 MGHRA and CDR2 YSYEKL. V lost 1 base, J lost 1 base, and 8 bases lay in between. The DNA for the CDR3 is TGCGCCAGCAGCCAAGTTGGGGGTTCCTACGAGCAGTACTTC. Protein: CASSQVGGSYEQYF.

This clonotype was detected a few times. This chain uses TRBV6-5 with TRBJ1-3; D unclear. From germline, CDR1 is MNHEY and CDR2 SVGAGI. The V end was cut by 6 bases, the J end by 0 bases, with 9 bases between. The CDR3 contains 14 residues. Here the CDR3 DNA reads TGTGCCAGCAGGACCGATTACTCTGGAAACACCATATATTTT. As protein: CASRTDYSGNTIYF.

This clonotype was counted at least ten times. The chain uses TRBV18 and TRBJ2-5; D is unclear. The CDR3 consists of 12 residues. Trimming shortened V by 5 bases and J by 4 bases, and 8 bases separated the two germline ends. Per germline, CDR1 KGHSH and CDR2 LQKENI. CDR3 sequence (DNA): TGTGCCAGCTCAGTCCCCTCAGAGACCCAGTACTTC. Translating gives CASSVPSETQYF.

This clonotype was detected ten times or more. The chain is built from TRBV11-2 and TRBJ2-5, with D possibly TRBD2 on 7 matching bases. The CDR3 totals 18 residues. V was clipped by 2 bases and J by 2 bases, with 21 bases between them. Germline V CDR1 and CDR2: SGHAT, FQNNGV. The CDR3 DNA reads as TGTGCCAGCAGCTTATTTAGGGGGTCTAGCGGATTTCAAGAGACCCAGTACTTC. Protein sequence: CASSLFRGSSGFQETQYF.

This clonotype was counted ten times or more. The chain combines TRBV11-2 with TRBJ1-1, with 10 bases aligning to TRBD1. This CDR3 spans 15 amino acids. The germline gives CDR1 SGHAT, CDR2 FQNNGV. The ends lost 2 bases at V and 5 bases at J; junction bases unmatched: 5. CDR3 residues: CASSLRGQGLTEAFF. DNA of the CDR3: TGTGCCAGCAGCTTACGGGGACAGGGGTTAACTGAAGCTTTCTTT.

This clonotype was detected ten times or more. This chain connects TRBV21-1 to TRBJ1-5. TRBV21-1 represents a pseudogene. The CDR3 has 15 residues. CDR3 region: CASSKAVPSGRPQHF. Here the CDR3 DNA reads TGTGCCAGCAGCAAAGCGGTGCCATCTGGGAGGCCCCAGCATTTT.

Within the sample, this clonotype is medium-sized (0.01 to 0.1%). The chain uses TRBV12-3 or TRBV12-4 and TRBJ1-4; the match to TRBD1 covers 9 bases. This CDR3 region has 15 residues. V lost 2 bases and J lost 7; bases outside the gene matches: 5. The CDR3 region has the DNA TGTGCCAGCAGTTTAAAGGGGACAGGGACTGAAAAACTGTTTTTT. Translation gives CASSLKGTGTEKLFF.

As to this clonotype: This may come from a read error, since a much larger clone is one base off. The rearrangement links TRBV5-6 to TRBJ1-4, with unresolved D. V shed 3 bases and J shed 0 bases, with 9 bases lying between them. In germline, CDR1 is SGHDT, CDR2 YYEEEE. The CDR3 spans 15 residues. Here the CDR3 DNA reads TGTGCCAGCAGCTCTTTGTGGGCAACTAATGAAAAACTGTTTTTT. Its translation: CASSSLWATNEKLFF. The full variable domain, completed using reference TRBV5-6 and TRBJ1-4, is DAGVTQSPTHLIKTRGQQVTLRCSPKSGHDTVSWYQQALGQGPQFIFQYYEEEERQRGNFPDRFSGHQFPNYSSELNVNALLLGDSALYLCASSSLWATNEKLFFGSGTQLSVL.

This clonotype was observed at least ten times. The chain recombines TRBV9 with TRBJ2-5; 9 nucleotides match TRBD1. The CDR3 runs to 14 residues. Per the germline V gene, CDR1 is SGDLS and CDR2 is YYNGEE. V trimming: 0 bases; J trimming: 6 bases; junction bases outside the gene matches: 3. CDR3 nucleotides: TGTGCCAGCAGCGTAGAGGGACAGGGACAGACCCAGTACTTC. Translating it yields CASSVEGQGQTQYF.

This sequence joins TRBV27 and TRBJ2-3, with TRBD2 matching 7 bases. CDR3 length: 15 amino acids. Trimming removed 1 base from V and 4 bases from J; junction bases left unmatched: 5. The germline gives CDR1 MNHEY, CDR2 SMNVEV (reference sequence). CDR3 nucleotide sequence: TGTGCCAGCAGTTTATGGGGGGGGATCGCAGATACGCAGTATTTT. The encoded protein is CASSLWGGIADTQYF.

This clonotype showed up many times. J is TRBJ2-7 and V is TRBV18; TRBD2 matches at 7 bases. CDR1 and CDR2 from the germline V gene are KGHSH and LQKENI. The CDR3 covers 14 residues. V lost 0 bases, J lost 6 bases, and 5 bases stayed unmatched. The CDR3 region is CASSPPGGSGEQYF. CDR3 DNA sequence: TGTGCCAGCTCACCACCGGGCGGGAGCGGCGAGCAGTACTTC.

This clonotype was seen many times. This chain uses TRBV7-2 with TRBJ1-2, with unresolved D. The V and J ends lost 3 bases and 2 bases respectively, with 13 bases between them. The CDR3 has 15 amino acids. CDR1 is SGHTA, CDR2 FQGNSA, per germline. The CDR3 DNA reads as TGTGCCAGCAGCTTCGCGATCGGGGTGAACTATGGCTACACCTTC. Its protein is CASSFAIGVNYGYTF.

The sample holds a few counts of this clonotype. This chain joins TRBV20-1 and TRBJ2-2; D gene uncertain. The CDR3 has 13 amino acids. Per the germline V gene, CDR1 is DFQATT and CDR2 is SNEGSKA (reference sequence). The V gene lost 7 bases and the J gene lost 7 bases, with 16 bases spanning the gap. CDR3 sequence (DNA): TGCAGTGTTTCCAGGTTAAGCCGCGGGGAGCTGTTTTTT. Its translation: CSVSRLSRGELFF.

This clonotype was seen a handful of times. The chain employs TRBV3-1 and TRBJ2-1; D gene ambiguous. This CDR3 has 14 amino acids. Germline assignment: CDR1 LGHDT and CDR2 YNNKEL (reference sequence). V lost 0 bases and J lost 7, with 10 bases in between. The CDR3 DNA reads TGTGCCAGCAGCCAAGAGGCTGGGTGGAATGAGCAGTTCTTC. It is translated as CASSQEAGWNEQFF.

This clonotype was observed a few times. The chain has TRBV4-3 and TRBJ1-1, with a tentative D call TRBD1 (6 bases). The CDR3 loop spans 16 amino acids. Germline values: CDR1 LGHNA, CDR2 YSLEER. Between the trimmed V and J ends, which lost 0 bases and 4 bases, there was a span of 15 bases. CDR3 loop: CASSQEMEGGITEAFF. CDR3 bases: TGCGCCAGCAGCCAAGAAATGGAGGGGGGAATCACTGAAGCTTTCTTT.

This clonotype was picked up many times. The chain combines TRBV29-1 with TRBJ2-3; D remains unclear. From germline, CDR1 is SQVTM and CDR2 ANQGSEA. This CDR3 comprises 14 residues. Trimming removed 4 bases from V and 3 bases from J, with 14 bases in between. Here the CDR3 DNA reads TGCAGCGTTGGTCTTGGAAGGAGTACAGATACGCAGTATTTT. Translated: CSVGLGRSTDTQYF.